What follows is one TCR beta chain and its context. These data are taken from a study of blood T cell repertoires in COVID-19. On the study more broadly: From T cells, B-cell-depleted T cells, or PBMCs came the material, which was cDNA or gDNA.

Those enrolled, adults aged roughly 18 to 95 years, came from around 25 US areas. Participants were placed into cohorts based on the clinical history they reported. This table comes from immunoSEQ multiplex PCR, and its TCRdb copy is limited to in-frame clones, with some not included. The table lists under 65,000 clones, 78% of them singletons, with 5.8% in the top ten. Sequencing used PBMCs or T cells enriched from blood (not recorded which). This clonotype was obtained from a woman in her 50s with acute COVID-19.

The CDR3 spells CASSIQGRSTDTQYF. The CDR3 DNA sequence: TGTGCCAGTAGTATACAGGGGAGAAGCACAGATACGCAGTATTTT. The gene calls are TRBV19 and TRBJ2-3, with D possibly TRBD1 on 6 matching bases. V was shortened by 2 bases and J by 0 bases, with 9 bases between the two germline ends. This CDR3 is built from 15 residues. Per the germline V gene, CDR1 is LNHDA and CDR2 is SQIVND (reference sequence).